This T cell receptor beta chain was recovered during a study of blood T cell repertoires in COVID-19. Study details: Acute and convalescent COVID-19 samples came from the United States, Italy and Spain.

Trimming took 10 bases from V and 6 from J, leaving 10 bases between them. Germline CDR1 is ENHRY and CDR2 is SYGVKD. There are 12 residues in the CDR3. The protocol was immunoSEQ multiplex PCR, while the TCRdb copy is restricted to in-frame clones and leaves out a portion. This sample has about 140,000 clones, with around 78% found just once. The gene calls are TRBV10-3 and TRBJ1-6; tentative D call: TRBD1 (6 bases). Material for sequencing was peripheral blood. This TCR derives from a woman of 80 years or more with active or convalescent COVID-19. The CDR3, as DNA: TGTGCCACCGAGGACAGTAATTCACCCCTCCACTTT. Protein: CATEDSNSPLHF.